The clone carrying this TCR beta chain occurred once. The source of the sample is a study of blood T cell repertoires in COVID-19. About the study: Samples representing acute and convalescent COVID-19 were sourced from the United States, Italy and Spain.

V shed 1 base, J shed 5 bases, and the junction held 6 bases outside the gene matches. The CDR3 runs 16 residues. Germline CDR1 reads LGHNA; CDR2 reads YNFKEQ. Under the authors' procedure: The authors estimated nucleated cell counts from reference gene primer amplification. Repertoires were generated with immunoSEQ multiplex PCR, while TCRdb's copy carries only in-frame clones and drops some. V and J calls and clone size follow that table, whereas D and trimming were derived from the DNA. The data show more than 150,000 clones, approximately 87% seen once. The sample taken for sequencing was peripheral blood. The rearrangement uses TRBV4-2 and TRBJ2-2; 8 nucleotides line up with TRBD2. This clonotype was obtained from a woman in her 70s with COVID-19, enrolled during active disease. The CDR3 sequence is CASSQVGRAGTGELFF. The CDR3 nucleotides read TGTGCCAGCAGCCAAGTCGGGAGGGCCGGGACCGGGGAGCTGTTTTTT.